A selection of T cell receptor beta chains follows, all from one sample in a study of identical twins. TCRdb called the 5' RACE reads again in MiXCR, with one record for every CDR3 protein. The sample has about 690,000 distinct CDR3 sequences; around 6.1% are singletons. Sequencing was done on a sample of naive T cells sorted from blood. The source is a man aged 18-30 years in good health. CDR3s include the opening cysteine and the closing phenylalanine or tryptophan. The order of the fields is V gene, D gene, clone size, J gene, CDR3 DNA, CDR3 protein. D genes are given only for firm matches. Clone size appears in some rows only: once, few, many, or a class for an expanded clone.

V gene: TRBV5-8; D gene: TRBD2; clone size: few; J gene: TRBJ2-7; CDR3 DNA: TGTGCCAGCAGCTGGCGAAGCGGGAGGGTATCCTACGAGCAGTACTTC; CDR3 protein: CASSWRSGRVSYEQYF
V gene: TRBV6-5; D gene: .; clone size: few; J gene: TRBJ2-7; CDR3 DNA: TGTGCCAGCAGTTACTCGGGACACCGACCCGACTACGAGCAGTACTTC; CDR3 protein: CASSYSGHRPDYEQYF
V gene: TRBV2; D gene: .; clone size: .; J gene: TRBJ1-3; CDR3 DNA: TGTGCCAGCAGTGATGCAGGGAGCTCTGGAAACACCATATATTTT; CDR3 protein: CASSDAGSSGNTIYF
V gene: TRBV25-1; D gene: .; clone size: few; J gene: TRBJ2-7; CDR3 DNA: TGTGCCGCGGGCGGCTACAGCTTCTACGAGCAGTACTTC; CDR3 protein: CAAGGYSFYEQYF
V gene: TRBV20-1; D gene: TRBD2; clone size: .; J gene: TRBJ2-1; CDR3 DNA: TGCAGTGCTAGAGATGAACTAGCGGGAGGGCCAGGGGAGCAGTTCTTC; CDR3 protein: CSARDELAGGPGEQFF
V gene: TRBV25-1; D gene: .; clone size: many; J gene: TRBJ1-4; CDR3 DNA: TGTGCCAGTTCAAGGACCGCCATTAATGAAAAACTGTTTTTT; CDR3 protein: CASSRTAINEKLFF
V gene: TRBV5-1; D gene: TRBD2; clone size: many; J gene: TRBJ2-2; CDR3 DNA: TGCGCCAGCAGCTTCGCGGCGGGAGGGGCCACCGGGGAGCTGTTTTTT; CDR3 protein: CASSFAAGGATGELFF
V gene: TRBV20-1; D gene: .; clone size: many; J gene: TRBJ2-2; CDR3 DNA: TGCAGTGCTAGAGGAAGGGGCGGGGGGGAGCTGTTTTTT; CDR3 protein: CSARGRGGGELFF
V gene: TRBV20-1; D gene: .; clone size: .; J gene: TRBJ2-2; CDR3 DNA: TGCAGTGCTAGACTAGGAGGCGTAAACACCGGGGAGCTGTTTTTT; CDR3 protein: CSARLGGVNTGELFF
V gene: TRBV27; D gene: TRBD2; clone size: few; J gene: TRBJ2-7; CDR3 DNA: TGTGCCAGCAGTCTCTCAGGACTAGCGGGAGTCTACGAGCAGTACTTC; CDR3 protein: CASSLSGLAGVYEQYF